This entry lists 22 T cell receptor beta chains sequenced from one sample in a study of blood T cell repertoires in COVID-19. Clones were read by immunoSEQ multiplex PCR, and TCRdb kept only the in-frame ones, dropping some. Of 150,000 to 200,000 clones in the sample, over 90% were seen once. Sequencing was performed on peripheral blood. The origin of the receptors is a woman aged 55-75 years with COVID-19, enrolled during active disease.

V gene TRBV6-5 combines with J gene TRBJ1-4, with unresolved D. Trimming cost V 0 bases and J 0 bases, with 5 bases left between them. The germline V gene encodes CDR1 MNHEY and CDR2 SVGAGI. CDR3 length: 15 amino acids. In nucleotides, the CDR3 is TGTGCCAGCAGTTACTCCCATGCAACTAATGAAAAACTGTTTTTT. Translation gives CASSYSHATNEKLFF.

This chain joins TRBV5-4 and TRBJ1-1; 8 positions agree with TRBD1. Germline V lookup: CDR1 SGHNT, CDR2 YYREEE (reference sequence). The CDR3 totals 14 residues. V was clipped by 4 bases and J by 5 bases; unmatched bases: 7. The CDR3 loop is CASSLRTGLTEAFF. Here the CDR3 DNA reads TGTGCCAGCAGCCTCCGGACAGGGTTGACTGAAGCTTTCTTT.

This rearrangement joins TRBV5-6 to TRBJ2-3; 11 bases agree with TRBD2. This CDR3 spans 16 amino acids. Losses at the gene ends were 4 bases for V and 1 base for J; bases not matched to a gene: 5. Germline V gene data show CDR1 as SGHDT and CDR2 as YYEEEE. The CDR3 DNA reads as TGTGCCAGCAGCCGAAAGACTAGCGGGGGCACAGATACGCAGTATTTT. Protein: CASSRKTSGGTDTQYF.

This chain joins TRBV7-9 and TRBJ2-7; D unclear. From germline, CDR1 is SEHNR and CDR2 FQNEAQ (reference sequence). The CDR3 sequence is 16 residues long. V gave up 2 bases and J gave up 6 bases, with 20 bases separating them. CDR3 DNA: TGTGCCAGCAGCTTAATTATGTTGGCGGAGCGCGGCGAGCAGTACTTC. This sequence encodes CASSLIMLAERGEQYF.

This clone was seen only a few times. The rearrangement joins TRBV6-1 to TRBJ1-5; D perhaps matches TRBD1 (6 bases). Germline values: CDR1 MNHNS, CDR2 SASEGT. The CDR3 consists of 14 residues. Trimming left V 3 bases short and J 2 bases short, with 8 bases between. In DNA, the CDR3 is TGTGCCAGCAGTGACCACAGGGGCAATCAGCCCCAGCATTTT. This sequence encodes CASSDHRGNQPQHF.

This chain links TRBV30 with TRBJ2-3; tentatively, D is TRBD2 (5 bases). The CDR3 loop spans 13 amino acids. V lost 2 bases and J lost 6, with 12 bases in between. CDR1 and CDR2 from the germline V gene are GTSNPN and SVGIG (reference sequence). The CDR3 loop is CAWSPWEIDTQYF. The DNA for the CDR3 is TGTGCCTGGAGTCCCTGGGAGATTGATACGCAGTATTTT.

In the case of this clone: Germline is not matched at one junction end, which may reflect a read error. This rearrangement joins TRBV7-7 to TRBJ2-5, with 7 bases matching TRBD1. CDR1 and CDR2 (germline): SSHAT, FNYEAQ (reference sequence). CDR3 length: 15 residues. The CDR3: CASSPRTGAGETQYF. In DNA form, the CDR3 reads TGTGCTAGCAGCCCTCGAACAGGGGCCGGCGAGACCCAGTACTTC.

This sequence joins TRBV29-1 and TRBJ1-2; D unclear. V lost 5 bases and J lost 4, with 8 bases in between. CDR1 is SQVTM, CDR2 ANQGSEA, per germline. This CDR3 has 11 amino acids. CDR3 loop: CSVYSSYGYTF. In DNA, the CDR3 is TGCAGCGTTTATTCTAGCTATGGCTACACCTTC. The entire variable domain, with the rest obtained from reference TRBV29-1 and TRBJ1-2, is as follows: SAVISQKPSRDICQRGTSLTIQCQVDSQVTMMFWYRQQPGQSLTLIATANQGSEATYESGFVIDKFPISRPNLTFSTLTVSNMSPEDSSIYLCSVYSSYGYTFGSGTRLTVV.

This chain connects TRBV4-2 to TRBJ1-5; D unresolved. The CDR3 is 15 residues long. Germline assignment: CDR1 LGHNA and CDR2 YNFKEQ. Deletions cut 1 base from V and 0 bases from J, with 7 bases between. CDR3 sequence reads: CASSQGSNSNQPQHF. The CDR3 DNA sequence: TGTGCCAGCAGCCAAGGGAGTAATAGCAATCAGCCCCAGCATTTT.

The CDR3 DNA is TGTGCCACCAGTTTTATACGGGGAGTTGGGTCCTACGAGCAGTACTTC. This sequence encodes CATSFIRGVGSYEQYF. The chain links TRBV24-1 to TRBJ2-7; D perhaps matches TRBD2 (5 bases). Germline values: CDR1 KGHDR, CDR2 SFDVKD. The CDR3 loop spans 16 amino acids. Trimming stripped 6 bases from V and 1 base from J, with 18 bases between.

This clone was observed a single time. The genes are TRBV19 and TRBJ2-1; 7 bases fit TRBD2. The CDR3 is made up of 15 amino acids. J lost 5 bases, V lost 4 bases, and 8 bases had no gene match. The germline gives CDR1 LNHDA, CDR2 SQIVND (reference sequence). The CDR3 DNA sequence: TGTGCCAGTAGTAGGACTAGTTCTAGGGACAATGAGCAGTTCTTC. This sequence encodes CASSRTSSRDNEQFF.

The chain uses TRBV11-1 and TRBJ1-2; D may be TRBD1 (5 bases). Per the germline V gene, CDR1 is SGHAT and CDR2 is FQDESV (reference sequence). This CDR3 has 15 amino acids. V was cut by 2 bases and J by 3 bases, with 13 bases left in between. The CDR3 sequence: CASSLSAGSDYGYTF. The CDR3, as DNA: TGTGCCAGCAGCTTATCGGCAGGGTCCGACTATGGCTACACCTTC.

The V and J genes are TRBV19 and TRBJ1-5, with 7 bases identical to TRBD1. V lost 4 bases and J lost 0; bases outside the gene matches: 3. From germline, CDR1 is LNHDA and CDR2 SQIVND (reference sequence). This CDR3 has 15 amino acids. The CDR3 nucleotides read TGTGCCAGTAGTACGACAGGGTATAGCAATCAGCCCCAGCATTTT. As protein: CASSTTGYSNQPQHF.

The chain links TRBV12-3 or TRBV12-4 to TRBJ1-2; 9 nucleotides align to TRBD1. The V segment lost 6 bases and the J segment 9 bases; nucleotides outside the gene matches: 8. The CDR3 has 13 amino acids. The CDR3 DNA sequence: TGTGCCAGCAGCAGGGGACAGGGAAGGCGCTACACCTTC. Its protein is CASSRGQGRRYTF.

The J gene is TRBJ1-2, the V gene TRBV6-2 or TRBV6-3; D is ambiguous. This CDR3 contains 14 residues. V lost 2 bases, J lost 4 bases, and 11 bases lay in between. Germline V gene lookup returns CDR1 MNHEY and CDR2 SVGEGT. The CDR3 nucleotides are TGTGCCAGCAGTTACACGGGGATGATCTATGGCTACACCTTC. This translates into CASSYTGMIYGYTF.

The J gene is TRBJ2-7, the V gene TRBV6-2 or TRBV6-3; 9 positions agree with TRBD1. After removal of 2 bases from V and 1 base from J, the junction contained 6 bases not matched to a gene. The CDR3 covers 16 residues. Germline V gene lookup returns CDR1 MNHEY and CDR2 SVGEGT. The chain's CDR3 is CASSYATGTGSYEQYF. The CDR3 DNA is TGTGCCAGCAGTTACGCAACCGGGACAGGGTCCTACGAGCAGTACTTC.

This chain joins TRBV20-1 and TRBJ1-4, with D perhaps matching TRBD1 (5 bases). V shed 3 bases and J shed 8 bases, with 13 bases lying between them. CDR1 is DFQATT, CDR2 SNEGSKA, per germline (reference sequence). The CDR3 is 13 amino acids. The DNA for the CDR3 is TGCAGTGCTAGTCCAGGGCGGGAGGAAAAACTGTTTTTT. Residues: CSASPGREEKLFF.

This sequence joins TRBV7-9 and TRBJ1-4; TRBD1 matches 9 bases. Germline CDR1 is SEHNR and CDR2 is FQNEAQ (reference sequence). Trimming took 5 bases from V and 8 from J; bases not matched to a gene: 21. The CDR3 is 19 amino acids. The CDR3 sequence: CASSDRYPSMGQGNEKLFF. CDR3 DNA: TGTGCCAGCAGCGACAGGTACCCTAGCATGGGACAGGGAAACGAAAAACTGTTTTTT.

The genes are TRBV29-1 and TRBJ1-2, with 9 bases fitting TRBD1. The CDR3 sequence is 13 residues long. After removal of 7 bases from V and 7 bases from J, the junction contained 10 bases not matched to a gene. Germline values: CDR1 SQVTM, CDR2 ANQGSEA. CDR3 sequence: CSALMTGGGGYTF. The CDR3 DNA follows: TGCAGCGCACTGATGACAGGGGGTGGTGGCTACACCTTC.

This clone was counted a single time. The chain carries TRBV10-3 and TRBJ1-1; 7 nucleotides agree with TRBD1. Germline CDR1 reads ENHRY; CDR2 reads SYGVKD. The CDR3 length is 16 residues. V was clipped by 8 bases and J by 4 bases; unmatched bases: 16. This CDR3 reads CAILAGGGALSTEAFF. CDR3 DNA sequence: TGTGCCATCCTCGCTGGAGGGGGCGCGTTAAGCACTGAAGCTTTCTTT.

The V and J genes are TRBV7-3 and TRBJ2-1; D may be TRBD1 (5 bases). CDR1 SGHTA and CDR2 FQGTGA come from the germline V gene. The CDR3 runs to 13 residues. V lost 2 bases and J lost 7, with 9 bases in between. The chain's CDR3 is CASSLSGNNEQFF. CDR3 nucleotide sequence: TGTGCCAGCAGCTTATCAGGGAATAATGAGCAGTTCTTC.

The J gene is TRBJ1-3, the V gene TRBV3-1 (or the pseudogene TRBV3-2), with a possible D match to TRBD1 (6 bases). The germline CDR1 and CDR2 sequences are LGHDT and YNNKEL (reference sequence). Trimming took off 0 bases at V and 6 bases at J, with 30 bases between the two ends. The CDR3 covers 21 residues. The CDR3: CASSQDGFDRLRRPGVNTIYF. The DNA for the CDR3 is TGTGCCAGCAGCCAAGACGGGTTTGACAGGCTCCGACGGCCCGGAGTAAACACCATATATTTT.